Presented here are 30 T cell receptor beta chains from one specimen sequenced in a study of blood T cells in healthy people across ages. Sample-barcoded 5' priming and a J-beta primer mix drove a second PCR of about 7 to 12 cycles. MiXCR, run by TCRdb on the 5' RACE reads, gives a single entry per CDR3 protein. Of about 970,000 distinct CDR3 sequences in the sample, 45% to 60% were seen once. The sample comprised blood. All receptors derive from a woman in her sixties or seventies in good health.

The chain links TRBV4-1 to TRBJ2-7, with 7 bases matching TRBD2. The J call may be incorrect, as the DNA end agrees better with TRBJ2-5. Per the germline V gene, CDR1 is MGHRA and CDR2 is YSYEKL. This CDR3 contains 17 residues. In DNA form, the CDR3 reads TGCGCCAGCAGCCCTTTTCCTCGACTAGCTGTTCCGGAGACCCAGTACTTC. It yields the protein CASSPFPRLAVPETQYF.

This clonotype has a handful of counts. This chain links TRBV12-3 or TRBV12-4 with TRBJ1-2; 10 bases align to TRBD1. Trimming at V came to 6 bases and at J to 8 bases, leaving 6 bases not matched to a gene. CDR3 length equals 13 residues. CDR3 nucleotide sequence: TGTGCCAGCAGAATAGACAGGGGGCTGGGCTACACCTTC. This gives the protein CASRIDRGLGYTF.

This clonotype was observed once. The chain joins TRBV7-9 to TRBJ2-3, with D maybe TRBD1 (5 bases). Trimming shortened V by 3 bases and J by 2 bases, and 21 bases separated the two germline ends. This CDR3 is built from 18 residues. CDR1 is SEHNR and CDR2 is FQNEAQ in the germline V gene (reference sequence). The CDR3 DNA reads TGTGCCAGCAGCTTTCTTTCGTCGCGCAAGGGGTACACAGATACGCAGTATTTT. Residues: CASSFLSSRKGYTDTQYF.

The chain links TRBV20-1 to TRBJ2-3; 11 bases fit TRBD2. The CDR3 length is 14 residues. Germline V gene data show CDR1 as DFQATT and CDR2 as SNEGSKA (reference sequence). V lost 7 bases to trimming and J lost 4 bases; unmatched junction nucleotides: 7. The CDR3 region is CSGSLAGVSDTQYF. The CDR3 bases are TGCAGTGGGTCACTAGCGGGGGTCTCAGATACGCAGTATTTT.

The chain couples TRBV20-1 to TRBJ1-2; D uncertain. Germline CDR1 reads DFQATT; CDR2 reads SNEGSKA (reference sequence). The CDR3 sequence is 10 residues long. V lost 3 bases and J 6 bases, leaving 5 bases between the germline ends. CDR3 loop: CSARENGYTF. As DNA, the CDR3 is TGCAGTGCTAGGGAAAATGGCTACACCTTC.

This chain uses TRBV18 with TRBJ1-5; 9 bases agree with TRBD1. The germline CDR1 and CDR2 sequences are KGHSH and LQKENI. V lost 5 bases to trimming and J lost 6 bases; unmatched junction nucleotides: 2. This CDR3 is built from 13 residues. The CDR3 loop reads CASSRTGAQPQHF. The DNA of the CDR3 is TGTGCCAGCTCAAGGACAGGGGCTCAGCCCCAGCATTTT.

This clonotype occurred many times. This chain uses TRBV9 with TRBJ2-4, with TRBD2 identical over 10 bases. The V segment lost 1 base and the J segment 6 bases; nucleotides outside the gene matches: 7. This CDR3 comprises 16 residues. Germline lookup yields CDR1 SGDLS and CDR2 YYNGEE. The CDR3 region is CASSVRKLAGLNIQYF. The DNA of the CDR3 is TGTGCCAGCAGCGTACGTAAACTAGCGGGATTAAACATTCAGTACTTC.

The V call is TRBV24-1, the J call TRBJ1-2, with a possible D match to TRBD1 (6 bases). Trimming shortened V by 3 bases and J by 3 bases, and 10 bases separated the two germline ends. CDR1 is KGHDR and CDR2 is SFDVKD in the germline V gene. The CDR3 runs to 14 residues. CDR3 sequence: CATSDEQGYYGYTF. Written as DNA, the CDR3 is TGTGCCACCAGTGATGAACAGGGTTACTATGGCTACACCTTC.

Comments on this clonotype: One end of the junction fails to match germline, which may point to a read error. This rearrangement joins TRBV2 to TRBJ1-5; 9 bases align to TRBD1. This CDR3 contains 15 residues. Germline CDR1 is SNHLY and CDR2 is FYNNEI. CDR3: CASSESGTGYQPQHF. The CDR3 region has the DNA TGTGCCAGCAGTGAAAGCGGGACAGGGTATCAACCCCAGCATTTT.

The chain has TRBV27 and TRBJ1-1; 7 bases fit TRBD1. Unmatched junction bases numbered 3, after V lost 4 bases and J lost 1 base. Per the germline V gene, CDR1 is MNHEY and CDR2 is SMNVEV (reference sequence). The CDR3 sequence is 14 residues long. The CDR3 spells CASSWTGPNTEAFF. The CDR3 nucleotides are TGTGCCAGCAGTTGGACAGGACCGAACACTGAAGCTTTCTTT.

The chain employs TRBV10-3 and TRBJ2-7; 9 positions agree with TRBD1. This CDR3 spans 15 amino acids. Trimming at V came to 3 bases and at J to 4 bases, leaving 7 bases not matched to a gene. Per the germline V gene, CDR1 is ENHRY and CDR2 is SYGVKD. In DNA, the CDR3 is TGTGCCATCAGTGAAATCGAACAGGGGGCGTACGAGCAGTACTTC. It yields the protein CAISEIEQGAYEQYF.

The J gene is TRBJ1-2, the V gene TRBV6-1; no firm D call. Germline V lookup: CDR1 MNHNS, CDR2 SASEGT. Trimming removed 6 bases at V and 4 bases at J, with 15 bases between. The CDR3 sequence is 14 residues long. The CDR3, as DNA: TGTGCCAGCAGAGTCGTGGGCCGTAGCTATGGCTACACCTTC. It encodes CASRVVGRSYGYTF.

This clonotype occurred a few times. The V and J genes are TRBV6-6 and TRBJ2-1; 7 positions agree with TRBD2. Germline values: CDR1 MNHNY, CDR2 SVGAGI (reference sequence). J lost 7 bases, V lost 6 bases, and 6 bases had no gene match. The CDR3 has 13 amino acids. The CDR3, as DNA: TGTGCCAGCAGGTCGGGGGGAGGGAATGAGCAGTTCTTC. Translated, it gives CASRSGGGNEQFF.

The sample holds a few counts of this clonotype. This rearrangement joins TRBV30 to TRBJ2-3; 11 positions match TRBD1. V lost 2 bases and J lost 2; bases outside the gene matches: 6. Germline-derived CDR1 and CDR2 are GTSNPN and SVGIG (reference sequence). The CDR3 contains 16 residues. The CDR3 spells CAWSFPDRGLTDTQYF. CDR3 DNA: TGTGCCTGGAGTTTCCCGGACAGGGGGCTCACAGATACGCAGTATTTT.

As to this clonotype: Germline is not matched at one junction end, which may reflect a read error. The rearrangement uses TRBV14 and TRBJ2-7; D unclear. This CDR3 has 14 amino acids. Looked up from germline, CDR1 is SGHDN and CDR2 is FVKESK. The CDR3 DNA reads as TGTGCCAGCATCCAAGGCCCTCTTGGGTACGAGCAGTACTTC. Protein sequence: CASIQGPLGYEQYF. The whole variable domain, remainder taken from reference TRBV14 and TRBJ2-7, is EAGVTQFPSHSVIEKGQTVTLRCDPISGHDNLYWYRRVMGKEIKFLLHFVKESKQDESGMPNNRFLAERTGGTYSTLKVQPAELEDSGVYFCASIQGPLGYEQYFGPGTRLTVT.

This clonotype was recorded a few times. CDR3 loop: CASPDPGKKAYEQYF. The CDR3 DNA follows: TGTGCCAGCCCTGACCCAGGTAAAAAAGCCTACGAGCAGTACTTC. This chain uses TRBV27 with TRBJ2-7; D gene uncertain. The germline gives CDR1 MNHEY, CDR2 SMNVEV (reference sequence). The CDR3 has 15 residues. The germline V and J ends were trimmed by 8 bases and 2 bases, with 19 bases remaining between them.

CDR3 nucleotides: TGCGCCAGCAGCCAAGATCCCCTACTAGCGGGAGCGGACGAGCAGTACTTC. Amino acids: CASSQDPLLAGADEQYF. The rearrangement links TRBV4-3 to TRBJ2-7, with 11 bases identical to TRBD2. Per germline, CDR1 LGHNA and CDR2 YSLEER. V shed 0 bases and J 5 bases; nucleotides not matched to a gene: 9. The CDR3 contains 17 residues.

This clonotype was seen only a few times. The genes are TRBV3-1 and TRBJ2-3; 12 nucleotides agree with TRBD2. Looked up from germline, CDR1 is LGHDT and CDR2 is YNNKEL (reference sequence). The ends lost 4 bases at V and 7 bases at J; junction bases unmatched: 9. This CDR3 has 16 residues. CDR3 nucleotides: TGTGCCAGCAGCCCCCTGACTAGCGGGGGTGATAATACGCAGTATTTT. It translates to CASSPLTSGGDNTQYF.

The V gene is TRBV15, the J gene TRBJ2-5; TRBD2 matches 11 bases. The germline V gene has CDR1 LNHNV and CDR2 YYDKDF (reference sequence). The CDR3 is 15 residues long. The junction had 15 bases not matched to a gene; V was cut back by 7 bases and J by 11 bases. Here the CDR3 DNA reads TGTGCCACCACGTCAGAACTAGCGGGAGCGCGGGAGCAGTACTTC. The encoded protein is CATTSELAGAREQYF.

To note about this clonotype: A junction end diverges from the germline sequence, so it may reflect a read error. The V call is TRBV4-1, the J call TRBJ2-5, with 8 positions matching TRBD1. The J call is uncertain, as TRBJ2-7 better fits the DNA end. This CDR3 has 15 residues. The V gene's germline CDR1 is MGHRA and CDR2 YSYEKL. The CDR3 DNA reads as TGCGCCGGCAGCCAAGAGGACAGGGCCACCTACGAGCAGTACTTC. It specifies CAGSQEDRATYEQYF.

The chain is built from TRBV28 and TRBJ2-5; TRBD1 matches at 12 bases. The CDR3 runs to 16 residues. J gave up 4 bases and V 6 bases, and 9 bases lay outside the gene matches. Per germline, CDR1 MDHEN and CDR2 SYDVKM. CDR3 region: CASSSYGTGGRETQYF. For the CDR3, the DNA is TGTGCCAGCAGCTCCTACGGGACAGGGGGCCGAGAGACCCAGTACTTC.

The CDR3 DNA follows: TGTGCCAGCACCAAAGAGGGACTAGGAGGCAATGAGCAGTTCTTC. This translates into CASTKEGLGGNEQFF. The V call is TRBV2, the J call TRBJ2-1; 8 nucleotides line up with TRBD2. The V segment lost 7 bases and the J segment 6 bases; nucleotides outside the gene matches: 11. The germline CDR1 and CDR2 sequences are SNHLY and FYNNEI. This CDR3 is built from 15 residues.

V gene TRBV7-2 combines with J gene TRBJ1-2; tentatively, D is TRBD1 (6 bases). Trimming took off 5 bases at V and 4 bases at J, with 17 bases between the two ends. This CDR3 region has 15 residues. Per germline, CDR1 SGHTA and CDR2 FQGNSA. CDR3 DNA sequence: TGTGCCAGCAGCCCACGAGTACAGGGCAGCTATGGCTACACCTTC. This gives the protein CASSPRVQGSYGYTF.

The V and J genes are TRBV10-3 and TRBJ2-5; the D is unclear. The CDR3 sequence is 13 residues long. Germline loops: CDR1 ENHRY, CDR2 SYGVKD. The ends were cut back, 5 bases at V and 5 bases at J, with 12 bases in the middle. The CDR3 region has the DNA TGTGCCATCAGTAATAAGCCGGAGGAGACCCAGTACTTC. Its protein product is CAISNKPEETQYF.

The V call is TRBV7-2, the J call TRBJ1-5, with D unresolved. Trimming shortened V by 5 bases and J by 0 bases, and 11 bases separated the two germline ends. The germline CDR1 and CDR2 sequences are SGHTA and FQGNSA. The CDR3 covers 15 residues. The CDR3 is CASSPGRDSNQPQHF. For the CDR3, the DNA is TGTGCCAGCAGCCCCGGACGGGATAGCAATCAGCCCCAGCATTTT. Full variable domain (remainder filled in from reference TRBV7-2 and TRBJ1-5): GAGVSQSPSNKVTEKGKDVELRCDPISGHTALYWYRQSLGQGLEFLIYFQGNSAPDKSGLPSDRFSAERTGGSVSTLTIQRTQQEDSAVYLCASSPGRDSNQPQHFGDGTRLSIL.

The chain carries TRBV6-1 and TRBJ1-1; D remains unclear. CDR1 MNHNS and CDR2 SASEGT come from the germline V gene. The V and J ends lost 6 bases and 0 bases respectively, with 5 bases between them. This CDR3 has 12 amino acids. The CDR3 DNA sequence: TGTGCCAGCAGGCGGATGAACACTGAAGCTTTCTTT. It codes for CASRRMNTEAFF.

A few counts support this clonotype. CDR3: CASSASGTRQDTQYF. CDR3 DNA sequence: TGTGCCAGCAGCGCCTCCGGGACGCGGCAAGATACGCAGTATTTT. This chain joins TRBV7-2 and TRBJ2-3; perhaps D is TRBD1 or TRBD2 (5 bases each). This CDR3 region has 15 residues. V lost 5 bases, J lost 5 bases, and 17 bases lay in between. Germline assignment: CDR1 SGHTA and CDR2 FQGNSA.

Many counts were recorded for this clonotype. The chain carries TRBV7-2 and TRBJ2-1; possible D gene TRBD2, 6 bases. Germline CDR1 and CDR2: SGHTA and FQGNSA. Trimming shortened V by 5 bases and J by 5 bases, and 10 bases separated the two germline ends. The CDR3 length is 13 residues. CDR3: CASSLGLNNEQFF. The CDR3 DNA is TGTGCCAGCAGCCTTGGACTAAACAATGAGCAGTTCTTC.

The rearrangement links TRBV21-1 to TRBJ2-3; the table's TRBD2 call for D was not verified on the DNA. TRBV21-1 is designated a pseudogene. The CDR3 is made up of 14 amino acids. The CDR3 DNA follows: TGTGCCAGCAGCGGGAGAGGAGGGGTAGATACGCAGTATTTT. Its protein product is CASSGRGGVDTQYF.

This clonotype was seen once. The chain employs TRBV4-1 and TRBJ2-1; the D is unclear. Deletions cut 1 base from V and 2 bases from J, with 9 bases between. Germline values: CDR1 MGHRA, CDR2 YSYEKL. The CDR3 runs 15 residues. CDR3 DNA: TGCGCCAGCAGCCAAGCGGCCCCGGCCTACAATGAGCAGTTCTTC. It translates to CASSQAAPAYNEQFF.